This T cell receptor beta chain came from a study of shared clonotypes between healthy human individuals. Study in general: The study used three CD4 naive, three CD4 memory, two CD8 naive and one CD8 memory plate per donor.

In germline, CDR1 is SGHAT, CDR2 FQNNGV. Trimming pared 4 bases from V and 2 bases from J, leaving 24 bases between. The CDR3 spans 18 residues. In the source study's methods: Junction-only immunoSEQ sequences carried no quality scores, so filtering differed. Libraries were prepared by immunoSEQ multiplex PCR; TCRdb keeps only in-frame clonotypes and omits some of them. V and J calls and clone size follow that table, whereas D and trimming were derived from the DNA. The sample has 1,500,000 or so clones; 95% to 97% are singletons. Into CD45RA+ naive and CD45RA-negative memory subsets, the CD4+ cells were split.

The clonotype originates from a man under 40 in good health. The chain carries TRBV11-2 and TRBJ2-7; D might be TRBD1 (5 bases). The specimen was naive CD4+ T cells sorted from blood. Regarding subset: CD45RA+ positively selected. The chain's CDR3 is CASSSPRLTGRRPYEQYF. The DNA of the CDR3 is TGTGCCAGCAGCTCCCCCCGGCTAACAGGTCGAAGGCCCTACGAGCAGTACTTC.